The TCR beta chain described here comes from a study of Tregs in tolerant kidney transplant recipients. Findings of the study overall: This study did not directly address biological reproducibility.

TCRdb keeps only in-frame clones here, not all; method: immunoSEQ multiplex PCR. Here the sample spans around 52,000 clones, over 70% being singletons. As to this clone: What it binds is not known.

CDR1 SGHTA and CDR2 FQGNSA come from the germline V gene. The CDR3 has 16 amino acids. V was shortened by 1 base and J by 0 bases, with 10 bases between the two germline ends. The chain joins TRBV7-2 to TRBJ1-5; D remains ambiguous. Specimen: CD4+ T cells from blood. The sequence derives from a human donor in good health. CDR3 protein: CASSLVGGSSNQPQHF. The CDR3 DNA follows: TGTGCCAGCAGCTTAGTAGGAGGGTCTAGCAATCAGCCCCAGCATTTT.